The source of this T cell receptor (beta chain) is a study of shared clonotypes between healthy human individuals. Findings and caveats of the study: Inspection by rarefaction showed sorted-subset sequencing to be incomplete despite large depth.

CD4+ cells yielded CD45RA+ naive and CD45RA-negative memory subsets. Germline-derived CDR1 and CDR2 are SGHNT and YENEEA. V gave up 1 base and J gave up 1 base; unmatched junction bases: 10. CDR3 length: 20 amino acids. Per the authors' pipeline: Filtering differed since immunoSEQ provided only junctions, with no quality scores. The data were produced by immunoSEQ multiplex PCR, yet TCRdb's version contains in-frame clones alone and is incomplete. Clone size and V and J calls were adopted from that table, with D and trimming inferred from the DNA. The table lists roughly 2,500,000 clones, 93% of them singletons, with about 0.34% in the top ten. A remark on this clone: Its antigen remains unidentified.

J is TRBJ2-2 and V is TRBV11-3, with 12 bases lining up with TRBD2. The clonotype comes from a man between 18 and 29 years old in good health. Some clones in this sample may be carry-over from other donors' samples. The sequenced sample consisted of naive CD4+ T cells from PBMCs. Subset here: CD45RA+ positively selected. CDR3 loop: CASSLAFPTSGSGNTGELFF. The DNA of the CDR3 is TGTGCCAGCAGCTTAGCCTTCCCGACTAGCGGGAGCGGGAACACCGGGGAGCTGTTTTTT.